This TCR beta chain was found in a study of PD-L1 blockade in urothelial cancer. For the study at large: After treatment start, blood was analyzed at 3 weeks (second dose) and at 6 weeks. There were a median of approximately 150,000 T cells in blood samples. Study results and limitations: In blood at 3 weeks, tumor-associated clones expanded more among patients with durable benefit.

J gave up 0 bases and V 5 bases, and 4 bases lay outside the gene matches. From germline, CDR1 is KGHSH and CDR2 LQKENI. This CDR3 region has 15 residues. Using immunoSEQ multiplex PCR, the repertoire was profiled, and TCRdb retains in-frame clones only, with some absent. The table lists fewer than 75,000 clones, about nine tenths of them singletons. On this clone itself: Its specificity is not known.

The time point denotes: pretreatment peripheral blood. The sequences come from PBMCs, collected around atezolizumab (anti-PD-L1) treatment. The receptor was isolated from a man in his sixties or seventies with urothelial cancer. V and J are TRBV18 and TRBJ2-1, with 7 bases lining up with TRBD1. CDR3 DNA: TGTGCCAGCTCAACGACAGGGAGCTCCTACAATGAGCAGTTCTTC. Translation: CASSTTGSSYNEQFF.